The source of this T cell receptor (beta chain) is a study of identical twins. Whole-study findings and limits: Twin pairs had excess sharing that was weaker in beta out-of-frame sequences. Cord blood's abundant beta clonotypes had fewer insertions, unlike memory repertoires. The study found excess low generation probability among twin-shared out-of-frame alpha sequences.

Trimming at V came to 5 bases and at J to 2 bases, leaving 11 bases not matched to a gene. This CDR3 is built from 17 residues. The germline CDR1 and CDR2 sequences are MDHEN and SYDVKM. All donors were healthy, and all were Caucasian. This clonotype was detected ten times or more. Its cognate antigen is unknown. TCRdb itself ran the 5' RACE reads through MiXCR, one entry per CDR3 protein. This table has around 670,000 distinct CDR3 sequences, approximately 6% appearing once. The source of this sequence is a young man in good health. The rearrangement joins TRBV28 to TRBJ2-3; TRBD1 agrees at 9 bases. Sample: naive T cells sorted from blood. The CDR3 coding sequence is TGTGCCAGCAGTACGACGGGGACAGGGATGACCACAGATACGCAGTATTTT. Its translation is CASSTTGTGMTTDTQYF.